The present TCR beta chain was sequenced within a study of shared clonotypes between healthy human individuals. Unsorted samples used approximately 99 million PBMCs for genomic DNA. Points on this clone: Its specificity is not known.

Study findings and constraints: Sampling included only blood; tissue repertoires likely differ.

The CDR3 is made up of 16 amino acids. Measured with immunoSEQ multiplex PCR; TCRdb has only the in-frame clones, and not every one. This sample has under 600,000 clones, with 60% to 80% found just once. The sample comprised PBMCs. The chain carries TRBV21-1 and TRBJ2-7; the DNA was not used to check the table's D call, TRBD1. TRBV21-1 is reported as a pseudogene. The sequence came from a woman in her thirties or forties in good health. Some clones in this sample may be carry-over from other donors' samples. This chain's CDR3 is CAGSTSWDIPLYEQYF. The DNA for the CDR3 is TGTGCCGGCAGCACAAGTTGGGACATCCCCCTGTACGAGCAGTACTTC.